These T cell receptor beta chains were read from a single sample in a study of blood T cell repertoires in COVID-19. Clones were read by immunoSEQ multiplex PCR, and TCRdb kept only the in-frame ones, dropping some. The profile shows over 350,000 clones, more than 85% of them singletons. The sequenced material came from PBMCs or T cells enriched from blood (not recorded which). These receptors came from a woman aged 40-49 years who had been exposed to COVID-19. CDR3s include the opening cysteine and the closing phenylalanine or tryptophan. Only some rows state a clone size, as once, few, many or a class for expanded clones.

clone size,J gene,V gene,CDR3 protein
NA,TRBJ2-7,TRBV27,CASSWAPGTGSPYEQYF
NA,TRBJ1-2,TRBV4-2,CASSQDGQGARGYTF
once,TRBJ2-3,TRBV24-1,CATSDRGMSDTQYF
NA,TRBJ1-2,TRBV10-3,CAISPTGDDYGYTF
NA,TRBJ1-6,TRBV27,CASSPWTASYNSPLHF
NA,TRBJ2-1,TRBV2,CASSRDRGGISNEQFF
NA,TRBJ1-2,TRBV27,CASSAVNGQGAYGYTF
NA,TRBJ2-5,TRBV11-3,CASSLGSGGEQETQYF
NA,TRBJ1-1,TRBV19,CASSARQGERSEAFF
NA,TRBJ2-7,TRBV5-1,CASSQSYEQYF
NA,TRBJ1-2,TRBV5-4,CASSPTGGGYGYTF
NA,TRBJ1-1,TRBV7-2,CASRQAETEAFF
NA,TRBJ2-5,TRBV5-1,CASSFGQNQETQYF
NA,TRBJ2-1,TRBV5-1,CASSLDSGTTGNEQFF
few,TRBJ2-2,TRBV9,CASSPQGLGTGELFF
NA,TRBJ2-3,TRBV3-1/TRBV3-2,CASSQDLREGLTDTQYF
NA,TRBJ2-7,TRBV24-1,CATSTRFDEQYF
NA,TRBJ1-1,TRBV9,CASSQAGTGREAFF
NA,TRBJ1-2,TRBV5-1,CASSFRGSTGADSYGYTF
NA,TRBJ1-5,TRBV6-6,CASRGQGGNSNQPQHF
NA,TRBJ1-5,TRBV28,CASSSQGSNQPQHF
NA,TRBJ2-4,TRBV4-3,CASSHEPGAKNIQYF
NA,TRBJ2-3,TRBV11-2,CASSLLYSSTDTQYF
NA,TRBJ1-1,TRBV2,CASRGLGRGNTEAFF
NA,TRBJ2-5,TRBV30,CAWSVSKAGDETQYF
NA,TRBJ2-1,TRBV11-2,CASSLGGGGTWNEQFF
once,TRBJ2-3,TRBV10-2,CASTRLAGGDTQYF
NA,TRBJ1-2,TRBV2,CASSESAYGYTF
NA,TRBJ2-1,TRBV5-1,CASSKGTDNEQFF
NA,TRBJ1-1,TRBV6-2/TRBV6-3,CASSYSSRGTEAFF
NA,TRBJ1-1,TRBV10-3,CAIRGQGNTEAFF
NA,TRBJ1-1,TRBV3-1/TRBV3-2,CASRERQGSTEAFF
NA,TRBJ2-7,TRBV2,CASRGDTPYEQYF
NA,TRBJ2-7,TRBV7-2,CASSNRGSYEQYF
NA,TRBJ2-3,TRBV11-2,CASSLQPRQGLTDTQYF
NA,TRBJ1-2,TRBV12-3/TRBV12-4,CASSETGNYGYTF
NA,TRBJ1-1,TRBV29-1,CSAHFFVKLHEVF
NA,TRBJ2-5,TRBV19,CASSSGGLETQYF
NA,TRBJ1-2,TRBV3-1/TRBV3-2,CASSQARGGGYGYTF
once,TRBJ1-1,TRBV7-2,CASSLDMMNTEAFF
NA,TRBJ1-5,TRBV4-2,CASSLKPGTGGLSNQPQHF
NA,TRBJ1-1,TRBV30,CAWSPRDRRNTEAFF